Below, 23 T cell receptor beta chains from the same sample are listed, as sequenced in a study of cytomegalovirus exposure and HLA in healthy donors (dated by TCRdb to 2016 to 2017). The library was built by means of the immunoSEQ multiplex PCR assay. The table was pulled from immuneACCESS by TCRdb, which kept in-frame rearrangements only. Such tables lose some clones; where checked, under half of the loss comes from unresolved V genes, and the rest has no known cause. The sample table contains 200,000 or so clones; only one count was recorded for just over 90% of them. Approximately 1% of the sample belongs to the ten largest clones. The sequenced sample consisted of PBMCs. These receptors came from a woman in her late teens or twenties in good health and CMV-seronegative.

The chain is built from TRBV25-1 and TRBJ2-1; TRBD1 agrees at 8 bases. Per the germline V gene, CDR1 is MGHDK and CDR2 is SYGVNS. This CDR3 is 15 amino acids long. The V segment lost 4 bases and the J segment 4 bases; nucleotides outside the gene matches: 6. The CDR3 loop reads CASSATGGLYNEQFF. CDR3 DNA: TGTGCCAGCAGTGCAACAGGGGGTTTATACAATGAGCAGTTCTTC.

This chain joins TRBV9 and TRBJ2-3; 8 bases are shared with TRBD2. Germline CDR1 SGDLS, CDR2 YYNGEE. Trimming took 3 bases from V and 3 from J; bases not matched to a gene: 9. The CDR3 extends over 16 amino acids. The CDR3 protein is CASSAGTSRATDTQYF. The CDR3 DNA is TGTGCCAGCAGCGCCGGGACTAGTCGAGCTACAGATACGCAGTATTTT.

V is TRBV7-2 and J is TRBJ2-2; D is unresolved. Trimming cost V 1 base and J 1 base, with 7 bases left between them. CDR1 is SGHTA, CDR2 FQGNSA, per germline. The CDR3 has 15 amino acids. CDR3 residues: CASSLVSLNTGELFF. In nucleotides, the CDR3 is TGTGCCAGCAGCTTAGTGAGTTTGAACACCGGGGAGCTGTTTTTT.

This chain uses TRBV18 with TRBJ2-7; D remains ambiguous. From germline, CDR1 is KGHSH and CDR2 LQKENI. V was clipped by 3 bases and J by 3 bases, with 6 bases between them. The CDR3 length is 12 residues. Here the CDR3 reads CASSPADYEQYF. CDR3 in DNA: TGTGCCAGCTCACCGGCCGACTACGAGCAGTACTTC.

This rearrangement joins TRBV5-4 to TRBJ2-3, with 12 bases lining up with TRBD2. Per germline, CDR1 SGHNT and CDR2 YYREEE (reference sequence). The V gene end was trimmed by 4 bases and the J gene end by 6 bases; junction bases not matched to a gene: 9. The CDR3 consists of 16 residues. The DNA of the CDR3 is TGTGCCAGCAGCGAGCCGACTAGCGGGAGACTTGATACGCAGTATTTT. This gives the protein CASSEPTSGRLDTQYF. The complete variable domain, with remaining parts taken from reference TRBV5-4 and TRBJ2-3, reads ETGVTQSPTHLIKTRGQQVTLRCSSQSGHNTVSWYQQALGQGPQFIFQYYREEENGRGNFPPRFSGLQFPNYSSELNVNALELDDSALYLCASSEPTSGRLDTQYFGPGTRLTVL.

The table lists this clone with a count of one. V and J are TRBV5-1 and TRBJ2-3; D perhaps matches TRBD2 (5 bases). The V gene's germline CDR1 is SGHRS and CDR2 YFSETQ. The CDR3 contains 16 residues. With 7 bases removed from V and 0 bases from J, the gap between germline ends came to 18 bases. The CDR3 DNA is TGCGCCAGCCGGAGGATGACATTACGGAGCACAGATACGCAGTATTTT. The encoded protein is CASRRMTLRSTDTQYF.

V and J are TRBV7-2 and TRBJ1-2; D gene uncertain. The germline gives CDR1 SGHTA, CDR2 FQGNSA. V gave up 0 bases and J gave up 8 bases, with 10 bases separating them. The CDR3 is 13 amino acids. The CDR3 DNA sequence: TGTGCCAGCAGCTTAGCAGGGTCGGGAGGCTACACCTTC. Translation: CASSLAGSGGYTF.

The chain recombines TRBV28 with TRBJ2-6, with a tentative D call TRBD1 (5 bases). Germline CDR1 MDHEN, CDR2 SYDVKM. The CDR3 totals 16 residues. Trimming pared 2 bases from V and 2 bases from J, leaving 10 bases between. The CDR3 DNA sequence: TGTGCCAGCAGTTTACGTATAGGGGCTGGGGCCAACGTCCTGACTTTC. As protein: CASSLRIGAGANVLTF.

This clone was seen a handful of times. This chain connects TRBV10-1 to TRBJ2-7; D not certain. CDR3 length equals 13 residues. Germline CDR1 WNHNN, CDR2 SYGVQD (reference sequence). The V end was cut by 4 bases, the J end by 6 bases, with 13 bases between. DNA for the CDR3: TGCGCCAGCAGTGGGGCAGGTAAACGCGAGCAGTACTTC. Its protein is CASSGAGKREQYF.

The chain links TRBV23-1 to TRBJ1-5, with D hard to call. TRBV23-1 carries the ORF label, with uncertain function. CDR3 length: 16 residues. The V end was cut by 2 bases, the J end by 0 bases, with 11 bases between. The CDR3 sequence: CASSQNQSYSNQPQHF. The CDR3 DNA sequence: TGCGCCAGCAGTCAAAATCAGTCTTATAGCAATCAGCCCCAGCATTTT.

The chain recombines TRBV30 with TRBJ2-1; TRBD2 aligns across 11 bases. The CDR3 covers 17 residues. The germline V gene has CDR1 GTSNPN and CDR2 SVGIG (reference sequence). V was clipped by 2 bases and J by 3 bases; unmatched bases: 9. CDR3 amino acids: CAWSWGGGLAVYNEQFF. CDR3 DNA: TGTGCCTGGAGTTGGGGTGGGGGACTAGCGGTCTACAATGAGCAGTTCTTC. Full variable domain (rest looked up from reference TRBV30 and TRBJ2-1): SQTIHQWPATLVQPVGSPLSLECTVEGTSNPNLYWYRQAAGRGLQLLFYSVGIGQISSEVPQNLSASRPQDRQFILSSKKLLLSDSGFYLCAWSWGGGLAVYNEQFFGPGTRLTVL.

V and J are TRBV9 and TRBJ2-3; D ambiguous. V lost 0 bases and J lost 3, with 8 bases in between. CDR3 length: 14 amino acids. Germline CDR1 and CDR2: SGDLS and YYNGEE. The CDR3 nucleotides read TGTGCCAGCAGCGTAGTAGACTTTACAGATACGCAGTATTTT. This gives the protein CASSVVDFTDTQYF.

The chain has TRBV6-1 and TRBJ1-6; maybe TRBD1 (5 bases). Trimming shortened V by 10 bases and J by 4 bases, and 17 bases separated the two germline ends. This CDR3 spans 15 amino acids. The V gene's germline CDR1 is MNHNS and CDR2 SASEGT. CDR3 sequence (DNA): TGTGCCACCCTACGGGGGAACCCATATAATTCACCCCTCCACTTT. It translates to CATLRGNPYNSPLHF.

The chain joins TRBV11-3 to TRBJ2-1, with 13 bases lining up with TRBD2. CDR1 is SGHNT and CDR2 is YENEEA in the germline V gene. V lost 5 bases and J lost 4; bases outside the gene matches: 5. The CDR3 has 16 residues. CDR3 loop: CASSAGLAGSYNEQFF. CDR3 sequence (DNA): TGTGCCAGCAGCGCGGGACTAGCGGGGTCATACAATGAGCAGTTCTTC.

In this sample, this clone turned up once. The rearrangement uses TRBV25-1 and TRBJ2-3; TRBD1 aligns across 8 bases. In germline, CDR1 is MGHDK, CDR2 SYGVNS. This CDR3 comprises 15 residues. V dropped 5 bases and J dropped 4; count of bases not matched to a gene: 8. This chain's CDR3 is CASSPQGARSDTQYF. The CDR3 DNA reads TGTGCCAGCAGTCCCCAGGGGGCCCGATCAGATACGCAGTATTTT.

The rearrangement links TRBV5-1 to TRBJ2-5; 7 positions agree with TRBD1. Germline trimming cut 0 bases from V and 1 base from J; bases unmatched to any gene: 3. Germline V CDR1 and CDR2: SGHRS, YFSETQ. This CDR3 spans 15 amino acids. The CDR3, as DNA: TGCGCCAGCAGCTTGGTGTGGGACAGCCAAGAGACCCAGTACTTC. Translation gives CASSLVWDSQETQYF.

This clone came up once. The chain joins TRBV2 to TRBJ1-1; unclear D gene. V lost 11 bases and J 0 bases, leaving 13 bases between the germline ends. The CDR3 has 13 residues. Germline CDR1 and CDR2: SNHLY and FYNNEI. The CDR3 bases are TGTGCCCTCCAGGTTACCATGAACACTGAAGCTTTCTTT. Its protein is CALQVTMNTEAFF.

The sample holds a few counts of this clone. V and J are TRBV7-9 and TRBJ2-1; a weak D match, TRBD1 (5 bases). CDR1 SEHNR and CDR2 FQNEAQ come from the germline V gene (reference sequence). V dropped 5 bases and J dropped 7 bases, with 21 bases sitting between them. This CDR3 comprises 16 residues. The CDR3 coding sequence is TGTGCCAGCAGCCCTCGTATGGGGCAAGGTCGAAATGAGCAGTTCTTC. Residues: CASSPRMGQGRNEQFF.

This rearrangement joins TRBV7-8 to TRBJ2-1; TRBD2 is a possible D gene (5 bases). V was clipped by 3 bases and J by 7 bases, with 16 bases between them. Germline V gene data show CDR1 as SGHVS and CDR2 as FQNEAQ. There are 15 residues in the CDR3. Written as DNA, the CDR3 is TGTGCCAGCAGCTTTCGCGTGGGAGTGGGGAATGAGCAGTTCTTC. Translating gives CASSFRVGVGNEQFF.

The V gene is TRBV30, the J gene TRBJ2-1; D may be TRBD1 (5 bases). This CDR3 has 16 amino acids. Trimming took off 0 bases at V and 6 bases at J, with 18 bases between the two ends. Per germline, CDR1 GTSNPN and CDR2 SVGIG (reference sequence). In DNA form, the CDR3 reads TGTGCCTGGAGTGTAGGGCCTCCTTTAGGGGCCAATGAGCAGTTCTTC. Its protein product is CAWSVGPPLGANEQFF.

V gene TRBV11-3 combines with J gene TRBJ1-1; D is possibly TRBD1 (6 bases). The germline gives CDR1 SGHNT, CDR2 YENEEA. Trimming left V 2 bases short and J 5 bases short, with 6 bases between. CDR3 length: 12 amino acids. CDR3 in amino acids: CASSLRGTEAFF. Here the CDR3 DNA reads TGTGCCAGCAGCTTAAGGGGGACTGAAGCTTTCTTT.

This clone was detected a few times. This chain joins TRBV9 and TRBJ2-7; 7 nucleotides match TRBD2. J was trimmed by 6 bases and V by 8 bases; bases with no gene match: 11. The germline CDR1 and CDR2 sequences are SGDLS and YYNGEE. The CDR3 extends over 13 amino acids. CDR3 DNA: TGTGCCAGTAGGCGCGGGAGCGTGGGCGAGCAGTACTTC. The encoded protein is CASRRGSVGEQYF.

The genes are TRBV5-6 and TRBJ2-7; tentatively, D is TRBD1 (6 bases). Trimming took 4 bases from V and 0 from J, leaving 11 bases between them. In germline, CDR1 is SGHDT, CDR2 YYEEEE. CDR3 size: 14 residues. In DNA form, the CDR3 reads TGTGCCAGCAGCCAAGGACAGTTCTCCTACGAGCAGTACTTC. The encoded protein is CASSQGQFSYEQYF.